A selection of T cell receptor beta chains follows, all from one sample in a study of regulatory T cells in long-lasting Graves disease. Via MiXCR, TCRdb re-called the multiplex PCR reads, giving one row per CDR3 protein. The sample includes about 540,000 distinct CDR3 sequences, roughly 13% seen only once; the top ten take 10%. The same data also contributed to another study, on T cells in Graves' hyperthyroidism and ophthalmopathy.

The source was peripheral blood mononuclear cells (PBMCs), collected at new diagnosis, from a patient treated with antithyroid drugs. The source is a man aged 25-45 years with Graves disease. Each CDR3 is given with its conserved first and last residue. The D gene is left open where the match is weak. Not all rows give a size; the values are once, few, many and, for expanded clones, a class.

d_gene | j_gene | abundance | v_gene | CDR3aa | CDR3nt
. | TRBJ2-6 | few | TRBV2 | CASLALAGANVLTF | TGTGCCAGCTTGGCCTTGGCTGGGGCCAACGTCCTGACTTTC
. | TRBJ2-2 | . | TRBV29-1 | CSVAGTPNTGELFF | TGCAGCGTAGCCGGGACCCCGAACACCGGGGAGCTGTTTTTT
. | TRBJ1-5 | . | TRBV25-1 | CASSADYGNQPQHF | TGTGCCAGCAGTGCTGACTATGGCAATCAGCCCCAGCATTTT
. | TRBJ2-5 | . | TRBV6-2/TRBV6-3 | CASSSEGQETQYF | TGTGCCAGCAGTTCGGAGGGGCAAGAGACCCAGTACTTC
. | TRBJ2-5 | many | TRBV10-3 | CAISTAQETQYF | TGTGCCATCAGTACGGCCCAAGAGACCCAGTACTTC
TRBD2 | TRBJ2-1 | many | TRBV6-1 | CASRPTGLAGGYEQFF | TGTGCCAGCAGGCCAACGGGACTAGCGGGAGGTTATGAGCAGTTCTTC
. | TRBJ2-7 | many | TRBV12-3/TRBV12-4 | CASSLNWLGQQYF | TGTGCCAGCAGTCTGAATTGGTTGGGACAGCAGTACTTC
TRBD1 | TRBJ2-3 | many | TRBV28 | CASSSSGTGDWYTQYF | TGTGCCAGCAGTTCATCCGGGACAGGGGATTGGTATACGCAGTATTTT
TRBD1 | TRBJ1-1 | many | TRBV6-1 | CASIRLGTAKNTEAFF | TGTGCCAGCATTAGGCTTGGGACAGCCAAGAACACTGAAGCTTTCTTT
. | TRBJ2-3 | few | TRBV2 | CASSCSTDTQYF | TGTGCCAGCTCCTGCTCCACAGATACGCAGTATTTT
. | TRBJ2-7 | . | TRBV20-1 | CSARDSDWGHRSYEQYF | TGCAGTGCTAGAGACTCCGACTGGGGACACCGATCCTACGAGCAGTACTTC
. | TRBJ2-7 | few | TRBV24-1 | CATSDFIAAGSEIYEQYF | TGTGCCACCAGTGATTTTATTGCGGCCGGGAGTGAGATTTACGAGCAGTACTTC
TRBD2 | TRBJ2-1 | many | TRBV27 | CASRTPGLASNEQFF | TGTGCCAGCAGAACTCCGGGACTAGCGTCGAATGAGCAGTTCTTC
TRBD1 | TRBJ1-5 | . | TRBV25-1 | CASSPRGRQPQHF | TGTGCCAGCAGTCCCAGGGGGCGTCAGCCCCAGCATTTT
TRBD1 | TRBJ1-3 | . | TRBV5-1 | CASSVTGEAGNTIYF | TGCGCCAGCAGCGTTACAGGGGAGGCTGGAAACACCATATATTTT
TRBD1 | TRBJ2-1 | few | TRBV18 | CASSPPRDRHVFGQFF | TGTGCCAGCTCACCCCCCCGGGACAGGCACGTTTTCGGCCAGTTCTTC
. | TRBJ2-5 | many | TRBV27 | CASSPGRGETQYF | TGTGCCAGCAGCCCAGGAAGGGGAGAGACCCAGTACTTC
TRBD2 | TRBJ2-3 | many | TRBV10-2 | CASRITSGRANTQYF | TGCGCCAGCAGGATAACTAGCGGGAGGGCCAATACGCAGTATTTT
. | TRBJ2-5 | . | TRBV18 | CASSPPALGTQYF | TGTGCCAGCTCACCTCCCGCCCTAGGGACCCAGTACTTC
. | TRBJ2-1 | . | TRBV5-8 | CATRPGSGAYNEQFF | TGTGCCACCCGCCCCGGGAGTGGGGCCTACAATGAGCAGTTCTTC
. | TRBJ1-1 | . | TRBV5-1 | CASFSPGRGNTEAFF | TGCGCCAGCTTTTCACCAGGCAGGGGGAACACTGAAGCTTTCTTT
TRBD2 | TRBJ2-7 | many | TRBV20-1 | CSAERTSGHEQYF | TGCAGTGCCGAAAGGACTAGCGGCCACGAGCAGTACTTC
. | TRBJ2-5 | many | TRBV2 | CASSEAILVGETQYF | TGTGCCAGCAGTGAAGCGATATTGGTTGGAGAGACCCAGTACTTC
TRBD2 | TRBJ2-7 | many | TRBV27 | CASRGASGIRQYF | TGTGCCAGCCGGGGGGCTAGCGGGATTCGGCAGTACTTC
TRBD2 | TRBJ2-7 | many | TRBV7-2 | CASSLSTSGRAYEQYF | TGTGCCAGCAGCTTAAGTACTAGCGGGCGAGCCTACGAGCAGTACTTC
TRBD1 | TRBJ2-7 | many | TRBV5-1 | CASRPGQELSYEQYF | TGCGCCAGCAGGCCCGGACAGGAACTGTCCTACGAGCAGTACTTC
TRBD1 | TRBJ1-2 | . | TRBV27 | CASSQPRGRLLGGYTF | TGTGCCAGCAGTCAGCCCAGGGGGCGCCTTCTTGGTGGCTACACCTTC